One sample yielded the 28 T cell receptor beta chains listed below, sequenced in a study of shared clonotypes between healthy human individuals. Profiled with immunoSEQ multiplex PCR; TCRdb holds only in-frame clones, not every one. Here the sample spans 2 million to 2.5 million clones, about 95% being singletons. Naive-designated CD8 cells lacked CD45RO, were positively enriched for CCR7, and omitted terminally differentiated effector memory CD45RA+ cells. The sample was naive CD8+ T cells sorted from blood. The receptors here all came from a man younger than 35 in good health.

On this clone itself: The sample has other DNA sequences that encode this CDR3 too. The J gene is TRBJ1-4, the V gene TRBV5-6, with D hard to call. CDR1 is SGHDT, CDR2 YYEEEE, per germline. The ends were cut back, 1 base at V and 3 bases at J, with 4 bases in the middle. The CDR3 runs to 13 residues. CDR3 region: CASSLLANEKLFF. The CDR3 DNA sequence: TGTGCCAGCAGCTTGCTGGCTAATGAAAAACTGTTTTTT.

This clone was detected only once. The same CDR3 is also encoded by other DNA sequences in this sample. The CDR3 loop reads CASSYGETQYF. The CDR3 nucleotides are TGTGCCAGCAGTTATGGCGAGACCCAGTACTTC. V usage is TRBV6-5 and J usage is TRBJ2-5; D is unclear. The CDR3 loop spans 11 amino acids. V was shortened by 3 bases and J by 5 bases, with 4 bases between the two germline ends. In germline, CDR1 is MNHEY, CDR2 SVGAGI.

The chain is built from TRBV10-3 and TRBJ1-2; 12 positions match TRBD1. Germline loops: CDR1 ENHRY, CDR2 SYGVKD. CDR3 length: 17 amino acids. Germline trimming cut 0 bases from V and 3 bases from J; bases unmatched to any gene: 5. DNA for the CDR3: TGTGCCATCAGTGAGTCGTGGGGACAGGGGGCATACTATGGCTACACCTTC. This codes for CAISESWGQGAYYGYTF.

This chain links TRBV7-9 with TRBJ2-1; 11 positions agree with TRBD1. Germline assignment: CDR1 SEHNR and CDR2 FQNEAQ (reference sequence). This CDR3 spans 13 amino acids. The ends lost 4 bases at V and 10 bases at J; junction bases unmatched: 3. The CDR3 sequence is CASSSDRGHEQFF. Written as DNA, the CDR3 is TGTGCCAGCAGCTCGGACAGGGGGCACGAGCAGTTCTTC.

The V gene is TRBV5-4, the J gene TRBJ1-1; 7 bases match TRBD1. In germline, CDR1 is SGHNT, CDR2 YYREEE (reference sequence). CDR3 length: 12 residues. V dropped 4 bases and J dropped 6; count of bases not matched to a gene: 3. The DNA for the CDR3 is TGTGCCAGCAGCACCCAGGGGGCTGAAGCTTTCTTT. It encodes CASSTQGAEAFF.

The chain combines TRBV4-1 with TRBJ2-7; D uncertain. Trimming took off 1 base at V and 0 bases at J, with 10 bases between the two ends. The CDR3 consists of 15 residues. Per germline, CDR1 MGHRA and CDR2 YSYEKL. The CDR3 DNA sequence: TGCGCCAGCAGCCAAGGGAGTAGGAGCTCCTACGAGCAGTACTTC. It yields the protein CASSQGSRSSYEQYF.

V is TRBV5-4 and J is TRBJ2-2, with no clear D. The CDR3 sequence is 14 residues long. The germline gives CDR1 SGHNT, CDR2 YYREEE (reference sequence). V dropped 4 bases and J dropped 0 bases, with 7 bases sitting between them. CDR3 sequence (DNA): TGTGCCAGCAGCATACCCGCGAACACCGGGGAGCTGTTTTTT. As protein: CASSIPANTGELFF.

This clone was picked up one time. The CDR3, as DNA: TGTGCCAGCAGTTCCCGGAGCCTCAGCTATGGCTACACCTTC. Translation: CASSSRSLSYGYTF. V gene TRBV27 combines with J gene TRBJ1-2; D is undetermined. Germline CDR1 and CDR2: MNHEY and SMNVEV (reference sequence). Trimming took off 4 bases at V and 4 bases at J, with 13 bases between the two ends. The CDR3 loop spans 14 amino acids.

The J gene is TRBJ1-2, the V gene TRBV4-1; D gene ambiguous. V shed 0 bases and J shed 4 bases, with 15 bases lying between them. The CDR3 spans 16 residues. Germline V gene sequence: CDR1 MGHRA, CDR2 YSYEKL. The CDR3 spells CASSQEYTPASYGYTF. The CDR3 DNA sequence: TGCGCCAGCAGCCAAGAGTACACGCCGGCTTCCTATGGCTACACCTTC.

This clone was found a few times. This sequence joins TRBV6-5 and TRBJ1-5, with a tentative D call TRBD1 (6 bases). The V end was cut by 5 bases, the J end by 5 bases, with 16 bases between. Germline CDR1 is MNHEY and CDR2 is SVGAGI. The CDR3 has 15 residues. This CDR3 reads CASSGGTTPHQPQHF. The CDR3, as DNA: TGTGCCAGCAGTGGCGGGACAACGCCTCATCAGCCCCAGCATTTT.

Here the CDR3 DNA reads TGTGCCAGCAGTGAAGGGGCCTACAATGAGCAGTTCTTC. It is translated as CASSEGAYNEQFF. V and J are TRBV6-1 and TRBJ2-1, with D unresolved. V was cut by 1 base and J by 2 bases, with 3 bases left in between. The CDR3 consists of 13 residues. Germline lookup yields CDR1 MNHNS and CDR2 SASEGT.

The CDR3 DNA reads TGTGCCAGCAATGACCGCGGGACAGATGCCTACGAGCAGTACTTC. It is translated as CASNDRGTDAYEQYF. J is TRBJ2-7 and V is TRBV28, with D tentatively TRBD1 (7 bases). Trimming stripped 7 bases from V and 2 bases from J, with 18 bases between. The germline CDR1 and CDR2 sequences are MDHEN and SYDVKM. This CDR3 has 15 residues.

About this clone: This sample includes further DNA sequences coding for the same CDR3. For the CDR3, the DNA is TGTGCCTGGAGCGGGAACAATGAGCAGTTCTTC. Protein sequence: CAWSGNNEQFF. The chain carries TRBV30 and TRBJ2-1, with D tentatively TRBD2 (5 bases). Trimming removed 3 bases from V and 5 bases from J, with 5 bases in between. Germline loops: CDR1 GTSNPN, CDR2 SVGIG (reference sequence). The CDR3 loop spans 11 amino acids.

This sequence joins TRBV10-1 and TRBJ2-7, with D unresolved. Trimming pared 5 bases from V and 3 bases from J, leaving 8 bases between. The CDR3 consists of 12 residues. CDR1 and CDR2 from the germline V gene are WNHNN and SYGVQD (reference sequence). CDR3: CASSRDCYEQYF. The CDR3 DNA is TGCGCCAGCAGTAGGGATTGCTACGAGCAGTACTTC.

The chain uses TRBV30 and TRBJ2-1, with D possibly matching TRBD2 (6 bases). The length of the CDR3 is 12 residues. Germline CDR1 reads GTSNPN; CDR2 reads SVGIG (reference sequence). V was clipped by 2 bases and J by 9 bases, with 11 bases between them. The CDR3 sequence: CAWSLAGGEQFF. CDR3 nucleotide sequence: TGTGCCTGGAGTCTAGCCGGGGGTGAGCAGTTCTTC.

V usage is TRBV5-4 and J usage is TRBJ2-5; weak D call: TRBD1 (6 bases). CDR1 is SGHNT and CDR2 is YYREEE in the germline V gene (reference sequence). This CDR3 has 14 amino acids. Trimming took off 0 bases at V and 1 base at J, with 7 bases between the two ends. DNA of the CDR3: TGTGCCAGCAGCTTGGGGACAGTCCAAGAGACCCAGTACTTC. Its protein product is CASSLGTVQETQYF. The full variable domain, with the rest looked up from reference TRBV5-4 and TRBJ2-5, is ETGVTQSPTHLIKTRGQQVTLRCSSQSGHNTVSWYQQALGQGPQFIFQYYREEENGRGNFPPRFSGLQFPNYSSELNVNALELDDSALYLCASSLGTVQETQYFGPGTRLLVL.

This chain uses TRBV30 with TRBJ2-5; the match to TRBD1 covers 12 bases. Germline trimming cut 1 base from V and 2 bases from J; bases unmatched to any gene: 2. CDR1 is GTSNPN, CDR2 SVGIG, per germline (reference sequence). The CDR3 runs to 15 residues. The CDR3 DNA reads as TGTGCCTGGAGTGCGGGACAGGGGGCTCAAGAGACCCAGTACTTC. Encoded protein: CAWSAGQGAQETQYF. Using reference TRBV30 and TRBJ2-5 for the parts outside the CDR3, the full variable domain is SQTIHQWPATLVQPVGSPLSLECTVEGTSNPNLYWYRQAAGRGLQLLFYSVGIGQISSEVPQNLSASRPQDRQFILSSKKLLLSDSGFYLCAWSAGQGAQETQYFGPGTRLLVL.

This chain joins TRBV6-1 and TRBJ2-1; 7 positions agree with TRBD2. Germline V CDR1 and CDR2: MNHNS, SASEGT. Losses at the gene ends were 6 bases for V and 4 bases for J; bases not matched to a gene: 6. The CDR3 consists of 14 residues. In DNA, the CDR3 is TGTGCCAGCAGAGCTAGCGGAATATACAATGAGCAGTTCTTC. Its translation is CASRASGIYNEQFF.

This sequence joins TRBV27 and TRBJ1-1; 11 nucleotides align to TRBD1. Looked up from germline, CDR1 is MNHEY and CDR2 is SMNVEV (reference sequence). This CDR3 comprises 17 residues. Germline trimming cut 3 bases from V and 1 base from J; bases unmatched to any gene: 7. In DNA form, the CDR3 reads TGTGCCAGCAGTTTCCTTGGGACAGGGGGGACGAACACTGAAGCTTTCTTT. Translated: CASSFLGTGGTNTEAFF.

The chain has TRBV27 and TRBJ1-6, with 7 bases that match TRBD1. CDR3 length equals 16 residues. Germline V lookup: CDR1 MNHEY, CDR2 SMNVEV (reference sequence). V lost 0 bases and J lost 9; bases outside the gene matches: 8. DNA for the CDR3: TGTGCCAGCAGTTTATCTTCCGGGACAGCTCTTTCACCCCTCCACTTT. Protein sequence: CASSLSSGTALSPLHF.

The chain carries TRBV27 and TRBJ2-7, with 8 bases fitting TRBD2. J lost 4 bases, V lost 9 bases, and 14 bases had no gene match. The length of the CDR3 is 15 residues. Germline CDR1 and CDR2: MNHEY and SMNVEV (reference sequence). CDR3 DNA sequence: TGTGCCAGTGGGCCGACTAGCGCTCACCCGTACGAGCAGTACTTC. Translating it yields CASGPTSAHPYEQYF.

This clone showed up just once. The genes are TRBV2 and TRBJ1-6; D is uncertain. Germline loops: CDR1 SNHLY, CDR2 FYNNEI. The CDR3 totals 13 residues. V lost 1 base to trimming and J lost 10 bases, with 8 bases between them. CDR3 region: CASSEGDRSPLHF. The CDR3 coding sequence is TGTGCCAGCAGTGAAGGCGACCGGTCACCCCTCCACTTT.

The V call is TRBV12-5, the J call TRBJ2-1; 8 bases are a match to TRBD1. Per the germline V gene, CDR1 is LGHNT and CDR2 is FRNRAP. V lost 10 bases, J lost 12 bases, and 17 bases stayed unmatched. The CDR3 is 14 residues long. Here the CDR3 DNA reads TGTGCTACCTCAAAGGGACAGGTCCGAGATGGGCAGTTCTTC. This gives the protein CATSKGQVRDGQFF.

V usage is TRBV19 and J usage is TRBJ2-2; D uncertain. With 4 bases removed from V and 5 bases from J, the gap between germline ends came to 8 bases. The germline CDR1 and CDR2 sequences are LNHDA and SQIVND (reference sequence). The CDR3 totals 13 residues. The CDR3 sequence is CASSNPETGELFF. As DNA, the CDR3 is TGTGCCAGTAGTAACCCCGAGACCGGGGAGCTGTTTTTT. Variable domain in full (rest from reference TRBV19 and TRBJ2-2): DGGITQSPKYLFRKEGQNVTLSCEQNLNHDAMYWYRQDPGQGLRLIYYSQIVNDFQKGDIAEGYSVSREKKESFPLTVTSAQKNPTAFYLCASSNPETGELFFGEGSRLTVL.

The chain recombines TRBV7-3 with TRBJ1-6, with 7 bases lining up with TRBD1. The junction had 6 bases not matched to a gene; V was cut back by 4 bases and J by 9 bases. CDR3 length: 14 residues. Germline CDR1 and CDR2: SGHTA and FQGTGA. CDR3 in amino acids: CASSWGTDLSPLHF. The CDR3 DNA reads as TGTGCCAGCAGCTGGGGGACAGATCTTTCACCCCTCCACTTT.

This chain uses TRBV18 with TRBJ2-1; 8 bases agree with TRBD2. Germline V gene data show CDR1 as KGHSH and CDR2 as LQKENI. J was trimmed by 4 bases and V by 3 bases; bases with no gene match: 8. The CDR3 has 16 residues. CDR3 protein: CASSPSRGGPYNEQFF. The CDR3 DNA is TGTGCCAGCTCACCTTCTCGGGGGGGACCTTACAATGAGCAGTTCTTC.

J is TRBJ1-1 and V is TRBV7-9, with TRBD1 matching over 10 bases. Losses at the gene ends were 0 bases for V and 7 bases for J; bases not matched to a gene: 5. CDR1 and CDR2 (germline): SEHNR, FQNEAQ (reference sequence). The CDR3 is 15 residues long. The DNA for the CDR3 is TGTGCCAGCAGCTTAGCCTGGGACAGGGGTCGTGAAGCTTTCTTT. This encodes CASSLAWDRGREAFF.

The gene calls are TRBV4-3 and TRBJ1-1; TRBD1 aligns across 8 bases. CDR3 length equals 16 residues. The germline CDR1 and CDR2 sequences are LGHNA and YSLEER. The J segment lost 3 bases and the V segment lost 0 bases, leaving 6 bases of the junction unmatched. The CDR3 DNA follows: TGCGCCAGCAGCCAAGATGGGGCAGGGGGCGACACTGAAGCTTTCTTT. Its translation: CASSQDGAGGDTEAFF.